The clone carrying this TCR beta chain is medium-sized by share. Its antigen is not known. Overall study results and limits: Tumor memory CD4+ T cell TCR gene usage was found to cluster with blood and lymph node memory CD4+ cells and with lymph node naive CD4+ cells.

Trimming left V 5 bases short and J 4 bases short, with 15 bases between. Germline assignment: CDR1 DFQATT and CDR2 SNEGSKA (reference sequence). CDR3 length: 14 residues. TCRdb processed the 5' RACE reads anew with MiXCR; each CDR3 protein has one entry. The data contain about 40,000 distinct CDR3 sequences, 22% of them singletons. Tregs were sorted as CD4+CD25+CD127-/low cells. Material: Tregs sorted from a lymph node. The TCR originated in a female donor with breast cancer. V gene TRBV20-1 combines with J gene TRBJ2-1, with D tentatively TRBD1 (6 bases). CDR3 residues: CSARQVGRYNEQFF. In nucleotides, the CDR3 is TGCAGTGCTCGACAGGTGGGGCGTTACAATGAGCAGTTCTTC.